The rows below give T cell receptor beta chains drawn from one sample of a study of blood T cell repertoires in COVID-19. Libraries were prepared by immunoSEQ multiplex PCR; TCRdb keeps only in-frame clonotypes and omits some of them. The table shows over 350,000 clones, with 70% to 90% occurring only once. The sequencing input was PBMCs or T cells enriched from blood (not recorded which). Source of these receptors: a woman between 18 and 29 years old with acute COVID-19. Both conserved end residues are trimmed from each CDR3.

v_gene: TRBV24-1; j_gene: TRBJ2-3; CDR3aa: ATSGTASTDTQY
v_gene: TRBV25-1; j_gene: TRBJ1-2; CDR3aa: ASSDHNYGYT
v_gene: TRBV18; j_gene: TRBJ2-7; CDR3aa: ASSPGDMIYEQY
v_gene: TRBV27; j_gene: TRBJ1-2; CDR3aa: ASSLSAGGARNYGYT
v_gene: TRBV9; j_gene: TRBJ2-1; CDR3aa: ASSLLAGGYNEQF
v_gene: TRBV25-1; j_gene: TRBJ1-4; CDR3aa: ASSEAGWTNEKLF
v_gene: TRBV27; j_gene: TRBJ1-4; CDR3aa: ASSLVPGQGTGEKLF
v_gene: TRBV5-1; j_gene: TRBJ2-1; CDR3aa: ASSLRDSSYNEQF
v_gene: TRBV18; j_gene: TRBJ1-2; CDR3aa: ASSPKGRQDLNYGYT
v_gene: TRBV29-1; j_gene: TRBJ2-5; CDR3aa: SVEVEGQGPFETQY
v_gene: TRBV5-6; j_gene: TRBJ2-1; CDR3aa: ASQNRGPYNEQF
v_gene: TRBV6-5; j_gene: TRBJ1-4; CDR3aa: ASSYVRSRNEKLF
v_gene: TRBV7-9; j_gene: TRBJ2-1; CDR3aa: ASSLGSGSGYNEQF
v_gene: TRBV7-9; j_gene: TRBJ1-1; CDR3aa: ASSSRGGTEAF
v_gene: TRBV7-2; j_gene: TRBJ1-1; CDR3aa: ASSLKVATEGNTEAF
v_gene: TRBV7-9; j_gene: TRBJ1-4; CDR3aa: ASSLVGTGGTNEKLF
v_gene: TRBV19; j_gene: TRBJ1-3; CDR3aa: ASSISSGNTIY
v_gene: TRBV4-1; j_gene: TRBJ1-6; CDR3aa: ASSQDLLGARSSYNSPLH
v_gene: TRBV2; j_gene: TRBJ2-5; CDR3aa: ASSDRGGKGQETQY
v_gene: TRBV7-8; j_gene: TRBJ2-7; CDR3aa: ASRPGLAGREY
v_gene: TRBV7-9; j_gene: TRBJ2-2; CDR3aa: ASSSRLAGNTGELF
v_gene: TRBV13; j_gene: TRBJ2-2; CDR3aa: ASSLPTGGTGELF
v_gene: TRBV18; j_gene: TRBJ1-2; CDR3aa: ASSPSGQGGYT
v_gene: TRBV24-1; j_gene: TRBJ2-3; CDR3aa: ATSDATSITDTQY
v_gene: TRBV5-1; j_gene: TRBJ2-6; CDR3aa: ASQTGAAAGANVLT
v_gene: TRBV27; j_gene: TRBJ1-1; CDR3aa: ASSQQRLRTEAF
v_gene: TRBV6-4; j_gene: TRBJ2-1; CDR3aa: ASSPESGGLYNEQF
v_gene: TRBV7-9; j_gene: TRBJ1-2; CDR3aa: ASSWGQLGDGYT
v_gene: TRBV28; j_gene: TRBJ2-1; CDR3aa: ASSPSGSPPNEQF
v_gene: TRBV24-1; j_gene: TRBJ2-2; CDR3aa: ATSVAGTGGSTGELF
v_gene: TRBV6-5; j_gene: TRBJ1-4; CDR3aa: ASSRDGLGKLF
v_gene: TRBV5-1; j_gene: TRBJ1-5; CDR3aa: ARTDFANQPQH
v_gene: TRBV3-1/TRBV3-2; j_gene: TRBJ2-3; CDR3aa: ASSRGGQGFTDTQY
v_gene: TRBV7-8; j_gene: TRBJ1-1; CDR3aa: ASSLGQQAF
v_gene: TRBV6-5; j_gene: TRBJ2-3; CDR3aa: ASSYSPSGHTDTQY
v_gene: TRBV6-7; j_gene: TRBJ2-5; CDR3aa: ASSYPGGTAKETQY
v_gene: TRBV7-2; j_gene: TRBJ1-2; CDR3aa: ASSQGQGGYT
v_gene: TRBV10-3; j_gene: TRBJ1-1; CDR3aa: AISESRGGNTEAF
v_gene: TRBV29-1; j_gene: TRBJ2-1; CDR3aa: SVEGRFSYNEQF